This T cell receptor (beta chain) was captured by sequencing in a study of T-cell reconstitution after alpha-beta-depleted transplantation in children. During its preparation, the TCRbeta library received unique molecular identifiers. TCRdb passed the PCR reads through MiXCR, listing each CDR3 protein once. Here the sample spans approximately 270,000 distinct CDR3 sequences, nearly 10% being singletons. Germline values: CDR1 SEHNR, CDR2 FQNEAQ (reference sequence). V lost 2 bases and J lost 6, with 14 bases in between. The CDR3 is 15 amino acids. The specimen comprised PBMCs from the stem cell graft donor, sampled from the stem cell graft. This TCR was recovered from a human donor who donated a stem cell graft to a child with SCID. The V call is TRBV7-9, the J call TRBJ2-1; D possibly corresponds to TRBD1 (6 bases). CDR3 nucleotide sequence: TGTGCCAGCAGCTTACATACCGGACAGCTCAATGAGCAGTTCTTC. Its translation is CASSLHTGQLNEQFF.